This T cell receptor beta chain originates from a study of Graves' ophthalmopathy and Graves' hyperthyroidism. The CDR3 is 14 residues long. V was pared by 4 bases and J by 7 bases, with 7 bases of the junction left unmatched. Germline CDR1 reads ENHRY; CDR2 reads SYGVKD. Researchers took RNA transcripts and amplified TCR beta CDR3 regions from them. HTBI primers were employed in first-round RT-PCR, then a second-round multiplex PCR followed. TCRdb reprocessed the multiplex PCR reads via MiXCR and lists one record per CDR3 protein. The profile shows about 500,000 distinct CDR3 sequences, 39% of them singletons.

Material: peripheral blood or thyroid tissue (not recorded which). This chain links TRBV10-3 with TRBJ2-7, with 10 bases aligning to TRBD1. The TCR originated in an adult man with Graves' hyperthyroidism. The CDR3 DNA follows: TGTGCCATCAGTGGACAGGGGGCGAGGAATGAGCAGTACTTC. The encoded protein is CAISGQGARNEQYF.